This T cell receptor beta chain was observed in a study of shared clonotypes between healthy human individuals. Study-level points and caveats: Shared clonotypes: about 5% naive CD4, about 4% naive CD8, about 2.5% memory CD4, 0.4% to 0.5% memory CD8. Among the subsets, naive ones generally showed larger estimated richness than memory ones.

Germline V gene data show CDR1 as MGHRA and CDR2 as YSYEKL. The CDR3 length is 15 residues. V gave up 1 base and J gave up 4 bases; unmatched junction bases: 6. Remarks on this clone: Its antigen is currently unknown.

Terminally differentiated effector memory CD45RA+ cells were excluded from the naive CD8 cells, which were CD45RO-negative and positively selected for CCR7. Clones were sequenced by immunoSEQ multiplex PCR, and TCRdb holds only the in-frame ones, with some missing. Among around 2,000,000 clones listed, 85% to 95% were seen once. The TCR sequence derives from a man aged 18 to 35 in good health. Some clones in this sample may be carry-over from other donors' samples. The V gene is TRBV4-1, the J gene TRBJ1-2; 7 nucleotides agree with TRBD1. The source material was naive CD8+ T cells from PBMCs. The CDR3 DNA is TGCGCCAGCAGCCAAGTTATGGGACAGATCTATGGCTACACCTTC. This translates into CASSQVMGQIYGYTF.